One sample yielded the 10 T cell receptor beta chains listed below, sequenced in a study of tumor-infiltrating lymphocytes in primary liver carcinoma. The tissue used was unsorted bulk material of roughly 17-34 mg. RNA and DNA were co-extracted from it with the AllPrep DNA/RNA mini kit. Total RNA amounting to roughly 450 ng was the source from which TCR beta cDNA was made with a constant-region primer. It was through three nested multiplex PCR rounds of slightly modified ARM-PCR that TCR beta libraries arose. The first two PCR rounds used TRBV1-TRBV30 primers with a Cbeta primer, 10 cycles each. TCRdb reprocessed the multiplex PCR reads with MiXCR, giving one entry per CDR3 protein. The table shows around 100,000 distinct CDR3 sequences, with more than 65% occurring only once. The sequencing input was liver tumor tissue from sampling region 5. Described subset: tumor region T5, tumor centre. The receptors here all came from a woman aged 55 to 70 with primary liver carcinoma and hepatitis B virus infection.

About this clonotype: A much larger clone is a single base away; this may be a read error. The CDR3 ends on some other residue instead of the conserved phenylalanine or tryptophan, so this is likely a read error. V gene TRBV30 combines with J gene TRBJ2-7; no firm D call. V lost 4 bases and J 3 bases, leaving 19 bases between the germline ends. Germline-derived CDR1 and CDR2 are GTSNPN and SVGIG (reference sequence). CDR3 size: 15 residues. As DNA, the CDR3 is TGTGCCTGGATGGGCCGAAGGAATAGTCGCTACGAGCAGTACTAC. Its translation is CAWMGRRNSRYEQYY.

The chain combines TRBV19 with TRBJ2-5; 10 bases are a match to TRBD2. With V trimmed by 6 bases and J by 4 bases, 8 bases remained unmatched. Germline CDR1 reads LNHDA; CDR2 reads SQIVND (reference sequence). CDR3 length: 15 amino acids. This chain's CDR3 is CASSRVLAGSETQYF. CDR3 in DNA: TGTGCCAGTAGCCGGGTACTAGCGGGATCAGAGACCCAGTACTTC. The whole variable domain, filled in from reference TRBV19 and TRBJ2-5, reads DGGITQSPKYLFRKEGQNVTLSCEQNLNHDAMYWYRQDPGQGLRLIYYSQIVNDFQKGDIAEGYSVSREKKESFPLTVTSAQKNPTAFYLCASSRVLAGSETQYFGPGTRLLVL.

A word on this clonotype: Since a much larger clone is just one base distant, this may be a read error. The chain employs TRBV5-4 and TRBJ2-7; 8 bases map to TRBD1. V lost 4 bases, J lost 3 bases, and 9 bases stayed unmatched. The length of the CDR3 is 15 residues. Per the germline V gene, CDR1 is SGHNT and CDR2 is YYREEE (reference sequence). CDR3 DNA sequence: TGTGCCAGCAGCATCGGGACAGGAGGCAACTACGAGCAGTACTTC. Protein sequence: CASSIGTGGNYEQYF. Combining the CDR3 with reference TRBV5-4 and TRBJ2-7 gives the whole variable domain ETGVTQSPTHLIKTRGQQVTLRCSSQSGHNTVSWYQQALGQGPQFIFQYYREEENGRGNFPPRFSGLQFPNYSSELNVNALELDDSALYLCASSIGTGGNYEQYFGPGTRLTVT.

This clonotype was seen at least ten times. The chain couples TRBV29-1 to TRBJ2-1; weak D call: TRBD2 (5 bases). Per the germline V gene, CDR1 is SQVTM and CDR2 is ANQGSEA. V lost 0 bases, J lost 9 bases, and 18 bases lay in between. This CDR3 is 15 amino acids long. The chain's CDR3 is CSVEDWSHTAGEQFF. Written as DNA, the CDR3 is TGCAGCGTTGAAGATTGGAGCCATACGGCGGGTGAGCAGTTCTTC.

This clonotype showed up just a few times. The rearrangement joins TRBV28 to TRBJ1-3; 9 bases fit TRBD1. The CDR3 spans 18 residues. Germline trimming cut 5 bases from V and 3 bases from J; bases unmatched to any gene: 14. CDR1 MDHEN and CDR2 SYDVKM come from the germline V gene. CDR3 sequence (DNA): TGTGCCAGCAGTCCTCCGGGACAGGGACGTAAAGGTGGAAACACCATATATTTT. It translates to CASSPPGQGRKGGNTIYF.

V gene TRBV28 combines with J gene TRBJ2-7, with TRBD2 matching 10 bases. The V gene end was trimmed by 3 bases and the J gene end by 13 bases; junction bases not matched to a gene: 12. This CDR3 has 14 amino acids. CDR1 is MDHEN, CDR2 SYDVKM, per germline. The CDR3 spells CASSLEAGGVEHYF. The CDR3 nucleotides are TGTGCCAGCAGTTTGGAAGCGGGAGGGGTCGAACACTACTTC.

As to this clonotype: One junction end does not reproduce the germline sequence, and a read error may be involved. The rearrangement uses TRBV6-1 and TRBJ2-3, with no clear D. The CDR3 loop spans 14 amino acids. Germline V gene lookup returns CDR1 MNHNS and CDR2 SASEGT. CDR3 nucleotide sequence: TGTGCCAGCAGTGATGGTGACCCTACAGATACGCAATATTTT. Translated: CASSDGDPTDTQYF.

This clonotype was seen at least ten times. The J gene is TRBJ2-7, the V gene TRBV5-6, with D tentatively TRBD2 (6 bases). Trimming stripped 5 bases from V and 7 bases from J, with 16 bases between. In germline, CDR1 is SGHDT, CDR2 YYEEEE. The CDR3 totals 13 residues. This CDR3 reads CASRNSDYSEQYF. CDR3 nucleotides: TGTGCCAGCAGGAACTCGGACTATTCGGAGCAGTACTTC.

As to this clonotype: A much bigger clone sits one base away, suggesting this may be a read error. The rearrangement joins TRBV28 to TRBJ2-2; no reliable D call. Trimming took off 6 bases at V and 2 bases at J, with 10 bases between the two ends. The CDR3 runs to 14 residues. The germline gives CDR1 MDHEN, CDR2 SYDVKM. CDR3 bases: TGTGCCAGCAGCCAGAGGAGAAACACCGGGGAGCTGTTTTTT. This sequence encodes CASSQRRNTGELFF.

Remarks on this clonotype: At one boundary the junction diverges from the germline segment, which might be a read error. The V and J genes are TRBV29-1 and TRBJ2-7; 8 nucleotides align to TRBD1. Germline CDR1 SQVTM, CDR2 ANQGSEA. The CDR3 runs to 12 residues. The DNA of the CDR3 is TGCAGCGCCAGGACAGGGTCCTACGAGCTGTGCTTC. Its protein is CSARTGSYELCF.